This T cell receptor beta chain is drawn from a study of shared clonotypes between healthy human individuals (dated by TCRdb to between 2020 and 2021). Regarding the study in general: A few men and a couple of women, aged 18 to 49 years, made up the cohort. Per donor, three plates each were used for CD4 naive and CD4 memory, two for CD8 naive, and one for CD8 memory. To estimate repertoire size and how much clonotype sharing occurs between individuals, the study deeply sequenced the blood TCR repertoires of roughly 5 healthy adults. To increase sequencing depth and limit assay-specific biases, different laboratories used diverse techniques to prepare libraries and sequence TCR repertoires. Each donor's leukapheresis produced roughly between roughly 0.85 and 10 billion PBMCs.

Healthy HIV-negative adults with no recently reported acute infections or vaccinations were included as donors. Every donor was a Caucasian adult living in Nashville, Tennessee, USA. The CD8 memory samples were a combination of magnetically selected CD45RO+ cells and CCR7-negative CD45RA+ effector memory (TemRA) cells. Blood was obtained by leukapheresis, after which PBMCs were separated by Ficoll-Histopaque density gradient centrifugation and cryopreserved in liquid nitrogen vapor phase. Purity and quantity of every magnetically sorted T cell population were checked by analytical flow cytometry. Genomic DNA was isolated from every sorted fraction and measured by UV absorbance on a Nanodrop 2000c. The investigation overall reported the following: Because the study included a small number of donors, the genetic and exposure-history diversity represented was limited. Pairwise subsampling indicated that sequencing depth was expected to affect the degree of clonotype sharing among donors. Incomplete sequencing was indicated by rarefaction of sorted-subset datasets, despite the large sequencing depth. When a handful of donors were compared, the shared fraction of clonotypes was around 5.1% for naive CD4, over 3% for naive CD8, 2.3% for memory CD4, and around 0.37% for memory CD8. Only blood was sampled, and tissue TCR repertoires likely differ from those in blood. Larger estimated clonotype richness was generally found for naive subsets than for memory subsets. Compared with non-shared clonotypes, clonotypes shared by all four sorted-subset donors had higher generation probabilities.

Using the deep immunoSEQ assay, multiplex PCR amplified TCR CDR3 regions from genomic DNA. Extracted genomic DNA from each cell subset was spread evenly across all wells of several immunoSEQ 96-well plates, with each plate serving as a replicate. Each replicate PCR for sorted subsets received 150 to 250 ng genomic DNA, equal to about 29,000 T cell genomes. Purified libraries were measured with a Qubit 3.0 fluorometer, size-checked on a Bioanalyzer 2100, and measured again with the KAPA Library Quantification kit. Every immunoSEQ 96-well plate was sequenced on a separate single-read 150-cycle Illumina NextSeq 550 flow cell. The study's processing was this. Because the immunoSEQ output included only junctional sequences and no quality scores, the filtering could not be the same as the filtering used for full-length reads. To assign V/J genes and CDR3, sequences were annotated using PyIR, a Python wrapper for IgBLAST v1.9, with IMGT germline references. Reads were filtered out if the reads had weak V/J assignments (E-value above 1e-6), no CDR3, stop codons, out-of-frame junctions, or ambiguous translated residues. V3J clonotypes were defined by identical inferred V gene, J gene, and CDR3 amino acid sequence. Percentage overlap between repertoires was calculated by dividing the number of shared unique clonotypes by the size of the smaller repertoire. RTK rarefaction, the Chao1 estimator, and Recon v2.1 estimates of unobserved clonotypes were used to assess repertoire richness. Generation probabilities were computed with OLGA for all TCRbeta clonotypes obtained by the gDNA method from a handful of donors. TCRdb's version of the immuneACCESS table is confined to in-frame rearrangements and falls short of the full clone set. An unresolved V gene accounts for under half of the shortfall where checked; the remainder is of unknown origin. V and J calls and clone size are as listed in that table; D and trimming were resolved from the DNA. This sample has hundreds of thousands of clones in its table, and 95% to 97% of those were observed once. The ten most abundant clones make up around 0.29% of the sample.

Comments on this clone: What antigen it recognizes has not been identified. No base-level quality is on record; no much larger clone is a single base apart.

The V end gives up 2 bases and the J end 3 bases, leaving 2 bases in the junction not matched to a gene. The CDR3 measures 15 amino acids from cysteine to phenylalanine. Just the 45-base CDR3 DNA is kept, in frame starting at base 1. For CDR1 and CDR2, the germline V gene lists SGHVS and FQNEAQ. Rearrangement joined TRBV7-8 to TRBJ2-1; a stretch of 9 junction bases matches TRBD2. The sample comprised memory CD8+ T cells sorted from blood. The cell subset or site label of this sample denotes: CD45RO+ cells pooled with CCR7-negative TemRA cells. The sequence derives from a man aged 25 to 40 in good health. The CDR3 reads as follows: CASSLPTSGYNEQFF. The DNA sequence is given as TGTGCCAGCAGCTTACCGACTAGCGGCTACAATGAGCAGTTCTTC.